This entry lists 9 T cell receptor beta chains sequenced from one sample in a study of blood T cells in healthy people across ages. It was with a sample-barcoded 5' primer and a J-beta primer mix that a second PCR of roughly 6 to 12 cycles was run. TCRdb called the 5' RACE reads again in MiXCR, with one record for every CDR3 protein. The sample holds almost 1 million distinct CDR3 sequences; roughly half are singletons and the top ten take 20% to 25%. The sequenced sample was blood. The receptor source for this set is an older woman in good health.

The V gene is TRBV10-3, the J gene TRBJ2-3, with TRBD2 matching over 9 bases. CDR3 length equals 13 residues. V dropped 5 bases and J dropped 4; count of bases not matched to a gene: 1. Germline CDR1 and CDR2: ENHRY and SYGVKD. The CDR3 sequence is CAISLAGADTQYF. CDR3 in DNA: TGTGCCATCAGTTTAGCGGGAGCAGATACGCAGTATTTT.

The gene calls are TRBV28 and TRBJ2-2, with 7 bases lining up with TRBD1. V lost 7 bases, J lost 1 base, and 15 bases stayed unmatched. Germline CDR1 reads MDHEN; CDR2 reads SYDVKM. The length of the CDR3 is 18 residues. CDR3 protein: CASNRQGLRRRNTGELFF. The CDR3 DNA sequence: TGTGCCAGCAATCGACAGGGTCTCCGGAGACGGAACACCGGGGAGCTGTTTTTT.

The genes are TRBV20-1 and TRBJ2-3; TRBD2 agrees at 10 bases. CDR1 is DFQATT, CDR2 SNEGSKA, per germline (reference sequence). CDR3 length: 14 residues. The V segment lost 7 bases and the J segment 3 bases; nucleotides outside the gene matches: 7. For the CDR3, the DNA is TGCAGTGTTGAGACTAGCGGGTGGACAGATACGCAGTATTTT. Protein: CSVETSGWTDTQYF.

This rearrangement joins TRBV2 to TRBJ1-2; D is unresolved. The germline V gene encodes CDR1 SNHLY and CDR2 FYNNEI. V was pared by 7 bases and J by 8 bases, with 23 bases between. The CDR3 is made up of 15 amino acids. The CDR3 is CASTLDTTTSGGYTF. CDR3 DNA sequence: TGTGCCAGCACCTTAGATACAACCACGTCGGGGGGCTACACCTTC.

V usage is TRBV4-2 and J usage is TRBJ2-3, with TRBD2 identical over 10 bases. The CDR3 totals 15 residues. Germline trimming cut 2 bases from V and 6 bases from J; bases unmatched to any gene: 5. The germline V gene encodes CDR1 LGHNA and CDR2 YNFKEQ. The CDR3 nucleotides are TGTGCCAGCAGCCAAAGTTTACTAGCGGGGGATACGCAGTATTTT. Translated: CASSQSLLAGDTQYF.

This chain uses TRBV20-1 with TRBJ2-3; TRBD2 is a possible D gene (5 bases). The CDR3 runs to 14 residues. V lost 3 bases to trimming and J lost 2 bases, with 12 bases between them. Germline V gives CDR1 DFQATT, CDR2 SNEGSKA (reference sequence). CDR3 in amino acids: CSASVAGLTDTQYF. The CDR3 DNA reads as TGCAGTGCTAGCGTTGCGGGTCTCACAGATACGCAGTATTTT.

V usage is TRBV10-1 and J usage is TRBJ1-2, with D maybe TRBD1 (5 bases). V dropped 8 bases and J dropped 2 bases, with 12 bases sitting between them. This CDR3 has 13 amino acids. Germline V gene sequence: CDR1 WNHNN, CDR2 SYGVQD (reference sequence). CDR3 amino acids: CASQPGPNYGYTF. The CDR3 region has the DNA TGCGCCAGCCAGCCAGGGCCCAACTATGGCTACACCTTC.

The rearrangement joins TRBV18 to TRBJ2-7, with 9 bases identical to TRBD1. Germline V gene lookup returns CDR1 KGHSH and CDR2 LQKENI. This CDR3 comprises 14 residues. Unmatched junction bases numbered 4, after V lost 3 bases and J lost 4 bases. The CDR3 nucleotides read TGTGCCAGCTCACCGGACAGGGGTCAGTACGAGCAGTACTTC. It encodes CASSPDRGQYEQYF.

V usage is TRBV4-1 and J usage is TRBJ2-5; D uncertain. Between the trimmed V and J ends, which lost 0 bases and 7 bases, there was a span of 15 bases. Germline-derived CDR1 and CDR2 are MGHRA and YSYEKL. This CDR3 contains 15 residues. As DNA, the CDR3 is TGCGCCAGCAGCCAAGATACCGTCCGCCTAGGGACCCAGTACTTC. This sequence encodes CASSQDTVRLGTQYF.